This T cell receptor beta chain was found in a study of blood T cell repertoires in COVID-19. About the research overall: Samples came from the United States, Italy and Spain, spanning acute and convalescent COVID-19. Sample material is recorded as cDNA or gDNA derived from T cells, B-cell-depleted T cells, or PBMCs.

Per germline, CDR1 SQVTM and CDR2 ANQGSEA. Losses at the gene ends were 7 bases for V and 7 bases for J; bases not matched to a gene: 5. The CDR3 runs 13 residues. In the source study's methods: The assay estimated nucleated cells by amplifying reference gene primers. The data were produced by immunoSEQ multiplex PCR, yet TCRdb's version contains in-frame clones alone and is incomplete. Clonal size and the V and J genes are those of that table, whereas D and trimming came from the DNA. The sample shows just under 150,000 clones, around 83% of them seen only once. The chain links TRBV29-1 to TRBJ1-4, with TRBD1 identical over 11 bases. Sequenced sample: peripheral blood. This sequence was found in a human donor with acute or convalescent COVID-19. The donor label of this sample is uncertain. CDR3 in amino acids: CSAGTGGLEKLFF. In nucleotides, the CDR3 is TGCAGCGCTGGGACAGGGGGACTTGAAAAACTGTTTTTT.